Listed below are T cell receptor beta chains from one sample, sequenced in a study of T cell responses to AZD1222 COVID-19 vaccine. Some clones are missing from TCRdb's copy, which holds only in-frame ones; the method was immunoSEQ multiplex PCR. The data contain 130,000 to 150,000 clones, roughly 89% of them singletons. Sample: peripheral blood, taken on day 0 of AZD1222 vaccination. The receptors here all came from an adult in good health. Each CDR3 is given with its conserved first and last residue. A D gene is named only where the DNA matches it firmly.

TRBJ1-1,NA,TRBV6-1,CASSDRGRGGTEAFF
TRBJ2-7,NA,TRBV6-5,CASTEAGSPDEQYF
TRBJ2-4,NA,TRBV9,CASSGRWGPNIQYF
TRBJ2-1,NA,TRBV7-8,CASSLNSYNEQFF
TRBJ2-7,NA,TRBV28,CASSLSRVGAGPRDEQYF
TRBJ2-3,TRBD1,TRBV6-1,CASSEARTGQGADTQYF
TRBJ2-5,NA,TRBV18,CASSMFEPPTSWRETQYF
TRBJ1-2,NA,TRBV7-9,CASSSRGGSYGYTF
TRBJ2-1,NA,TRBV11-2,CASSLSRSYNEQFF
TRBJ2-7,TRBD1,TRBV6-5,CASSSRDSRDEQYF
TRBJ2-4,NA,TRBV28,CATREQPKNIQYF
TRBJ1-3,NA,TRBV7-9,CASSLQGDTIYF
TRBJ2-3,NA,TRBV10-3,CASSSTGDTQYF
TRBJ2-1,TRBD2,TRBV27,CASSPDRLAGGRYNEQFF
TRBJ2-7,NA,TRBV20-1,CSARDSYEQYF
TRBJ2-7,NA,TRBV2,CASSEALAEQYF
TRBJ1-2,NA,TRBV6-5,CASGTALYGYTF
TRBJ2-7,TRBD1,TRBV23-1,CASRRTGAEAYEQYF
TRBJ2-6,NA,TRBV9,CASSGTSGANVLTF
TRBJ1-1,NA,TRBV13,CASSSPGGSGNTEAFF
TRBJ2-5,NA,TRBV7-9,CASSSLMRDQETQYF
TRBJ1-1,TRBD1,TRBV27,CASSFQQGGTEAFF
TRBJ2-1,TRBD1,TRBV6-1,CASSEPWWTGGPSSYNEQFF
TRBJ2-7,TRBD1,TRBV12-5,CASGPWTGPYEQYF
TRBJ1-2,NA,TRBV6-2/TRBV6-3,CASSYSPDGAYGYTF
TRBJ2-1,TRBD2,TRBV7-2,CASSARLAGEVRYNEQFF
TRBJ1-2,TRBD1,TRBV13,CASSLGEGGTYGYTF
TRBJ2-3,NA,TRBV7-3,CASSVTGGARLAGDTQYF
TRBJ1-1,NA,TRBV6-5,CASSRPTGGSEAFF
TRBJ1-3,NA,TRBV5-1,CASSLGPSQDTIYF
TRBJ2-7,TRBD2,TRBV28,CASRGLGTSNYEQYF
TRBJ1-5,NA,TRBV19,CASSIGSTSQPQHF
TRBJ2-7,NA,TRBV19,CASARTGTYEQYF
TRBJ2-3,TRBD2,TRBV27,CASSQGLADTDTQYF
TRBJ1-1,NA,TRBV7-9,CASIGGREAFF
TRBJ2-7,NA,TRBV7-8,CASSLVARTYEQYF
TRBJ1-1,NA,TRBV7-2,CASSSHQGLNTEAFF
TRBJ2-1,NA,TRBV6-2/TRBV6-3,CASSRPWGTRGTNEQFF
TRBJ1-4,NA,TRBV6-5,CASSYSRQFNEKLFF
TRBJ2-5,NA,TRBV24-1,CATSDSRQGGETQYF